This T cell receptor beta chain came from a study of monozygotic twins with inflammatory bowel disease. Regarding the study as a whole: Whereas healthy co-twins had higher TCRbeta diversity (inverse Simpson), IBD patients had lower diversity. Treatment differences in immunosuppression may have added variability to the repertoires of patients.

The RNA usage for each TCR library was roughly 3,300 ng of total RNA. Incorporation of UMIs carrying a 6-nucleotide sample barcode was performed by template switching. TCRdb reprocessed the 5' RACE reads; each CDR3 protein has one entry and no DNA is given. The table lists approximately 40,000 distinct CDR3 sequences, with roughly 4.8% in the top ten. Worth noting for this clonotype: Its cognate antigen is unknown.

Per the germline V gene, CDR1 is LGHDT and CDR2 is YNNKEL (reference sequence). The CDR3 extends over 14 amino acids. The genes are TRBV3-1 and TRBJ1-2. Input material: blood. The clonotype originates from a human donor with ulcerative colitis or Crohn's disease, or a healthy co-twin of an affected twin (not recorded which). The CDR3 reads CASSPLRKSDGYTF. Together with reference TRBV3-1 and TRBJ1-2, the CDR3 gives the full variable domain: DTAVSQTPKYLVTQMGNDKSIKCEQNLGHDTMYWYKQDSKKFLKIMFSYNNKELIINETVPNRFSPKSPDKAHLNLHINSLELGDSAVYFCASSPLRKSDGYTFGSGTRLTVV.